Shown below are 11 T cell receptor beta chains from a single sample sequenced in a study of blood T cell repertoires in COVID-19. Using immunoSEQ multiplex PCR, the repertoire was profiled, and TCRdb retains in-frame clones only, with some absent. The table has 150,000 or so clones, approximately 80% seen once. Sequencing was performed on PBMCs or T cells enriched from blood (not recorded which). These TCRs come from a man aged 50 to 59 who had recovered from COVID-19.

The chain recombines TRBV5-6 with TRBJ1-2; D unclear. CDR3 length: 13 residues. The germline gives CDR1 SGHDT, CDR2 YYEEEE. V lost 0 bases and J 12 bases, leaving 15 bases between the germline ends. In DNA, the CDR3 is TGTGCCAGCAGCTTGGGCGGGCTGGTAGCGCACACCTTC. Its translation: CASSLGGLVAHTF.

The genes are TRBV10-3 and TRBJ1-5, with a tentative D call TRBD1 (5 bases). The CDR3 length is 13 residues. V lost 10 bases and J lost 0, with 10 bases in between. Germline CDR1 and CDR2: ENHRY and SYGVKD. The CDR3 is CATVTDSNQPQHF. CDR3 sequence (DNA): TGTGCCACCGTGACAGATAGCAATCAGCCCCAGCATTTT.

The rearrangement uses TRBV18 and TRBJ1-2; D may be TRBD1 (6 bases). This CDR3 region has 16 residues. V gave up 6 bases and J gave up 2 bases, with 19 bases separating them. CDR1 KGHSH and CDR2 LQKENI come from the germline V gene. The CDR3: CASSPTYRELNYGYTF. Here the CDR3 DNA reads TGTGCCAGCTCGCCTACTTACAGGGAATTAAACTATGGCTACACCTTC.

This clone was observed a few times. The rearrangement uses TRBV7-9 and TRBJ1-2; D gene uncertain. Germline CDR1 and CDR2: SEHNR and FQNEAQ (reference sequence). The CDR3 consists of 11 residues. Trimming removed 5 bases from V and 12 bases from J, with 13 bases in between. CDR3 bases: TGTGCCAGCAGCCCCGGTCCGCTTCACACCTTC. Amino acid sequence: CASSPGPLHTF.

V and J are TRBV4-1 and TRBJ1-3; a weak D match, TRBD1 (5 bases). This CDR3 spans 15 amino acids. Germline values: CDR1 MGHRA, CDR2 YSYEKL. The V end lost 2 bases, the J end lost 4 bases, and 12 bases lay between the germline ends. The DNA for the CDR3 is TGCGCCAGCAGCCAACAGGGTGCATGGGGAAACACCATATATTTT. Translation gives CASSQQGAWGNTIYF.

The chain has TRBV2 and TRBJ1-4; TRBD1 aligns across 10 bases. Losses at the gene ends were 8 bases for V and 5 bases for J; bases not matched to a gene: 8. This CDR3 spans 15 amino acids. Germline CDR1 and CDR2: SNHLY and FYNNEI. CDR3 in DNA: TGTGCCAGCTCAGGACAGGGGGGGGTCAATGAAAAACTGTTTTTT. Residues: CASSGQGGVNEKLFF.

A word on this clone: Distinct nucleotide sequences in the sample also encode this CDR3. In DNA form, the CDR3 reads TGCGCCAGCAGCTTGGCCCCACAGGGGGCGGGAGAGACCCAGTACTTC. Translated: CASSLAPQGAGETQYF. The rearrangement links TRBV5-1 to TRBJ2-5; 9 bases line up with TRBD1. The CDR3 consists of 16 residues. V was clipped by 0 bases and J by 4 bases; unmatched bases: 7. Per the germline V gene, CDR1 is SGHRS and CDR2 is YFSETQ.

V usage is TRBV28 and J usage is TRBJ2-6; D is possibly TRBD1 (6 bases). This CDR3 contains 18 residues. Per the germline V gene, CDR1 is MDHEN and CDR2 is SYDVKM. Trimming removed 4 bases at V and 0 bases at J, with 16 bases between. The CDR3 sequence is CASSSTPGATSGANVLTF. CDR3 nucleotides: TGTGCCAGCAGTTCCACGCCAGGGGCGACCTCTGGGGCCAACGTCCTGACTTTC.

The chain has TRBV7-2 and TRBJ2-1; 12 bases line up with TRBD2. Germline V gene lookup returns CDR1 SGHTA and CDR2 FQGNSA. The ends lost 4 bases at V and 8 bases at J; junction bases unmatched: 6. This CDR3 region has 15 residues. CDR3 amino acids: CASSYTSGGYHEQFF. The CDR3 region has the DNA TGTGCCAGCAGCTACACTAGCGGGGGGTACCATGAGCAGTTCTTC.

The rearrangement joins TRBV2 to TRBJ1-5; TRBD1 aligns across 8 bases. The CDR3 consists of 15 residues. Germline V lookup: CDR1 SNHLY, CDR2 FYNNEI. J was trimmed by 3 bases and V by 5 bases; bases with no gene match: 6. CDR3 region: CASSKQGVDNQPQHF. The CDR3 bases are TGTGCCAGCAGTAAACAGGGGGTTGACAATCAGCCCCAGCATTTT.

The chain couples TRBV5-1 to TRBJ2-7; TRBD1 matches 8 bases. V shed 2 bases and J 10 bases; nucleotides not matched to a gene: 11. The CDR3 contains 14 residues. Germline lookup yields CDR1 SGHRS and CDR2 YFSETQ. CDR3 bases: TGCGCCAGCAGCTTTGGGCAGGGGGCCCACCTACAGTACTTC. Translated, it gives CASSFGQGAHLQYF.